Included here is one T cell receptor (beta chain) sequence, with context. These data come from a study of blood T cell repertoires in COVID-19. Turning to the study itself: PBMCs, B-cell-depleted T cells, or T cells provided the cDNA or gDNA that made up the material.

This table comes from immunoSEQ multiplex PCR, and its TCRdb copy is limited to in-frame clones, with some not included. This table has roughly 200,000 clones, nearly 90% appearing once. Germline V CDR1 and CDR2: SGHDN, FVKESK. V was clipped by 5 bases and J by 1 base, with 11 bases between them. The CDR3 has 15 residues. Across fewer than 25 US areas, participants ranged in age from about 18 to 90 years. Cohorts were based on clinical histories the participants reported. The TCR comes from a woman between 25 and 40 years old with acute COVID-19. The sample consisted of PBMCs or T cells enriched from blood (not recorded which). The V and J genes are TRBV14 and TRBJ2-2; weak D call: TRBD1 (6 bases). CDR3 coding DNA: TGTGCCAGCAGCGTCGACAGGATGAACACCGGGGAGCTGTTTTTT. This gives the protein CASSVDRMNTGELFF. The complete variable domain, with remaining parts taken from reference TRBV14 and TRBJ2-2, reads EAGVTQFPSHSVIEKGQTVTLRCDPISGHDNLYWYRRVMGKEIKFLLHFVKESKQDESGMPNNRFLAERTGGTYSTLKVQPAELEDSGVYFCASSVDRMNTGELFFGEGSRLTVL.